This T cell receptor (beta chain) was profiled in a study of blood T cell repertoires in COVID-19. Study-level information: The United States, Italy and Spain were the sources of the acute and convalescent COVID-19 samples.

Here immunoSEQ multiplex PCR was the method, and the copy in TCRdb shows in-frame clones only, minus some. The sample includes 300,000 or so clones, more than 75% of them seen just once. J was trimmed by 2 bases and V by 0 bases; bases with no gene match: 8. The CDR3 covers 17 residues. The germline V gene has CDR1 LGHNA and CDR2 YSLEER. Clinical histories supplied by participants themselves formed the basis of cohort assignment. The study counted Cohort 3 donors as recovered given two negative PCRs, clearance, or symptom resolution. This clonotype was sampled from a woman in her twenties or thirties who had recovered from COVID-19. Sequencing was performed on PBMCs or T cells enriched from blood (not recorded which). The genes are TRBV4-3 and TRBJ2-7; 9 nucleotides match TRBD1. CDR3 in DNA: TGCGCCAGCAGCCAAGAAGTAACGACAGGGGGAACCTACGAGCAGTACTTC. Amino acids: CASSQEVTTGGTYEQYF.